Each of the 11 T cell receptor beta chains below was sequenced from the same sample in a study of radiation and T cells in renal cell carcinoma. Sample time point: blood 4 weeks post-SBRT, at nephrectomy. Indicated treatment: 15 Gy SBRT to primary tumor, nephrectomy 4 weeks later. Measured with immunoSEQ multiplex PCR; TCRdb has only the in-frame clones, and not every one. The table lists around 100,000 clones, roughly 84% of them singletons. The sample in question was blood, obtained from a patient whose treatment included radiotherapy and nephrectomy. These receptors all come from a man between 60 and 70 years old with renal cell carcinoma.

The chain employs TRBV5-6 and TRBJ2-1; D unresolved. The germline V gene encodes CDR1 SGHDT and CDR2 YYEEEE. The CDR3 covers 13 residues. V lost 2 bases and J lost 4, with 7 bases in between. Here the CDR3 reads CASSLRLYNEQFF. The CDR3 region has the DNA TGTGCCAGCAGCTTAAGACTTTACAATGAGCAGTTCTTC. Drawing the rest from reference TRBV5-6 and TRBJ2-1, the complete variable domain is DAGVTQSPTHLIKTRGQQVTLRCSPKSGHDTVSWYQQALGQGPQFIFQYYEEEERQRGNFPDRFSGHQFPNYSSELNVNALLLGDSALYLCASSLRLYNEQFFGPGTRLTVL.

The CDR3 sequence: CASSPVVGRPEQFF. The DNA for the CDR3 is TGTGCCAGCAGCCCCGTGGTCGGCCGGCCTGAGCAGTTCTTC. The chain links TRBV11-2 to TRBJ2-1; D is uncertain. The CDR3 is 14 residues long. V dropped 5 bases and J dropped 9 bases, with 17 bases sitting between them. Germline assignment: CDR1 SGHAT and CDR2 FQNNGV.

This clone appeared a single time. The chain is built from TRBV19 and TRBJ2-7; the match to TRBD1 covers 9 bases. V shed 3 bases, J shed 6 bases, and the junction held 15 bases outside the gene matches. The CDR3 extends over 17 amino acids. The germline gives CDR1 LNHDA, CDR2 SQIVND (reference sequence). This chain's CDR3 is CASSMGQGPQLLGEQYF. As DNA, the CDR3 is TGTGCCAGTAGTATGGGACAGGGACCCCAACTACTAGGCGAGCAGTACTTC.

V usage is TRBV5-1 and J usage is TRBJ2-2, with 7 bases aligning to TRBD1. The CDR3 contains 17 residues. CDR1 SGHRS and CDR2 YFSETQ come from the germline V gene. The V and J ends lost 1 base and 1 base, in that order; junction bases with no gene match: 7. Written as DNA, the CDR3 is TGCGCCAGCAGCTTGTATTTGCGACAGGGGAACACCGGGGAGCTGTTTTTT. Translation gives CASSLYLRQGNTGELFF. Full variable domain (outside the CDR3, taken from reference TRBV5-1 and TRBJ2-2): KAGVTQTPRYLIKTRGQQVTLSCSPISGHRSVSWYQQTPGQGLQFLFEYFSETQRNKGNFPGRFSGRQFSNSRSEMNVSTLELGDSALYLCASSLYLRQGNTGELFFGEGSRLTVL.

The CDR3 DNA follows: TGTGCCAGCAGCCGCCTTTCAGCGGGGGTGGATGAGCAGTTCTTC. As protein: CASSRLSAGVDEQFF. The chain has TRBV7-9 and TRBJ2-1; 8 nucleotides agree with TRBD2. V lost 5 bases and J lost 8; bases outside the gene matches: 11. Germline CDR1 and CDR2: SEHNR and FQNEAQ (reference sequence). There are 15 residues in the CDR3.

V and J are TRBV7-2 and TRBJ2-5; TRBD2 matches 11 bases. Germline-derived CDR1 and CDR2 are SGHTA and FQGNSA. After removal of 3 bases from V and 3 bases from J, the junction contained 9 bases not matched to a gene. This CDR3 is 17 amino acids long. CDR3 bases: TGTGCCAGCAGCTTTGGGCTAGCGGGAGGCATTGAAGAGACCCAGTACTTC. It encodes CASSFGLAGGIEETQYF.

V usage is TRBV7-2 and J usage is TRBJ2-5; TRBD1 or TRBD2 may be the D gene (5 bases each). This CDR3 has 16 amino acids. The germline V and J ends were trimmed by 5 bases and 13 bases, with 29 bases remaining between them. Germline V gene sequence: CDR1 SGHTA, CDR2 FQGNSA. The CDR3 DNA reads as TGTGCCAGCAGCAGGACCTCCGGGACCCAAGCGGTTTTTTTGTACTTC. This translates into CASSRTSGTQAVFLYF.

This clone turned up a few times. The CDR3 sequence: CASSLGSLAGVMGNEQFF. The CDR3 DNA is TGTGCCAGCAGCTTGGGGTCACTAGCGGGAGTTATGGGAAATGAGCAGTTCTTC. V and J are TRBV5-5 and TRBJ2-1; TRBD2 matches at 11 bases. Looked up from germline, CDR1 is SGHKS and CDR2 is YYEKEE (reference sequence). The CDR3 is 18 residues long. Losses at the gene ends were 0 bases for V and 7 bases for J; bases not matched to a gene: 12.

The chain couples TRBV27 to TRBJ1-1; 7 bases are shared with TRBD1. Germline assignment: CDR1 MNHEY and CDR2 SMNVEV (reference sequence). With 2 bases clipped from V and 4 bases from J, the junction kept 4 bases outside the gene matches. The CDR3 contains 14 residues. DNA of the CDR3: TGTGCCAGCAGTTTAAACAGGGGAGTCACTGAAGCTTTCTTT. Its translation is CASSLNRGVTEAFF.

With regard to this clone: This specimen includes other DNA sequences encoding the same CDR3. The gene calls are TRBV20-1 and TRBJ1-2; no clear D gene. Trimming took off 3 bases at V and 1 base at J, with 3 bases between the two ends. The germline gives CDR1 DFQATT, CDR2 SNEGSKA (reference sequence). The CDR3 contains 11 residues. The CDR3 nucleotides read TGCAGTGCTAGGGATAACTATGGCTACACCTTC. The encoded protein is CSARDNYGYTF.

The CDR3 loop reads CASSLPTGSQYF. In DNA, the CDR3 is TGTGCCAGCAGCTTACCTACAGGGTCTCAGTACTTC. This rearrangement joins TRBV5-6 to TRBJ2-7, with D perhaps matching TRBD1 (6 bases). The CDR3 spans 12 residues. The V gene lost 2 bases and the J gene lost 10 bases, with 13 bases spanning the gap. Germline-derived CDR1 and CDR2 are SGHDT and YYEEEE.